This T cell receptor beta chain was obtained from a study of shared clonotypes between healthy human individuals. General observations from the study: The sharing of roughly 5% of naive CD4 clonotypes was seen across a few donors.

Notes on this clone: What it binds is unknown.

Repertoires were generated with immunoSEQ multiplex PCR, while TCRdb's copy carries only in-frame clones and drops some. The sample has roughly 300,000 clones, around 67% seen once. The donors were adults (healthy and HIV-negative) with no recent acute infections or vaccinations. Sequenced sample: memory CD4+ T cells sorted from blood. Subset denoted: CD45RA-negative fraction. The clonotype was recovered from a young man in good health.

This CDR3 reads CASSPMIQGNEQYF. CDR3 DNA: TGTGCCAGCAGCCCAATGATACAGGGTAACGAGCAGTACTTC. The V call is TRBV5-4, the J call TRBJ2-7; perhaps TRBD1 as D (6 bases). The CDR3 is 14 amino acids. Germline CDR1 reads SGHNT; CDR2 reads YYREEE (reference sequence). V gave up 4 bases and J gave up 5 bases, with 16 bases separating them.